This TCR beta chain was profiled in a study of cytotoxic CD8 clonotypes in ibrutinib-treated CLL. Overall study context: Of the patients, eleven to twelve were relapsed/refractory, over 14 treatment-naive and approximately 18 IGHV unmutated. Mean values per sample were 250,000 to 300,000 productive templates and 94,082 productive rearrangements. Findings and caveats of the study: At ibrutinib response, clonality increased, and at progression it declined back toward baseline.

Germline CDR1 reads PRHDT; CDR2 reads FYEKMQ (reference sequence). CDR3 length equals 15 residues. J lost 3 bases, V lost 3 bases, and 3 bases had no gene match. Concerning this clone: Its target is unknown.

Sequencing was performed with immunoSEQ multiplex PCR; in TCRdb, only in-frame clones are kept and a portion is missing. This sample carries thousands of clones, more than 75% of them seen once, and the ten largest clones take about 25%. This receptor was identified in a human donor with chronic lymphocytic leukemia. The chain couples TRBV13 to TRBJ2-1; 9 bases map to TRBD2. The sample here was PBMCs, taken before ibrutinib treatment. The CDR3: CASSFGGGVYNEQFF. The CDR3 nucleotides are TGTGCCAGCAGCTTCGGCGGGGGGGTCTACAATGAGCAGTTCTTC.